This TCR beta chain emerged from a study of long-term antiretroviral therapy in people with HIV. Study conclusions and caveats: It was not possible to obtain data on ART adherence, viral resistance or therapy changes. After ART, diversity increased yet remained lower than transplant donor controls. HIV repertoire CDR3 lengths ranged less widely than those of controls.

This clone is termed medium-sized. Its target is not known. Trimming removed 5 bases at V and 4 bases at J, with 9 bases between. The CDR3 is made up of 12 amino acids. The germline V gene encodes CDR1 SEHNR and CDR2 FQNEAQ (reference sequence). The immunoSEQ assay was v3.0, run at survey level. The sequencing target was about 35,000-55,000 T-cell genomes per sample. Only in-frame clones appear in the TCRdb table, and some are missing; sequencing was by immunoSEQ multiplex PCR. The repertoire holds 10,000 to 15,000 clones, with 70% to 80% as singletons. The V gene is TRBV7-9, the J gene TRBJ2-7; D may be TRBD2 (5 bases). The clonotype comes from a woman in her thirties or forties with HIV. The material was unsorted PBMCs, obtained 0.5 years before starting antiretroviral therapy. CDR3 in DNA: TGTGCCAGCAGCCCCCCGGGGTACGAGCAGTACTTC. Translating it yields CASSPPGYEQYF.